This is a list of T cell receptor beta chains from one sample in a study of CD8 T cells in Susac syndrome. TCRdb analysed the immunoSEQ multiplex PCR reads with MiXCR anew, one entry per CDR3 protein. Of about 400,000 distinct CDR3 sequences in the sample, more than 80% were seen once. The specimen was CD8+ T cells from PBMCs. The receptors were gathered from a human donor with multiple sclerosis. CDR3s include the opening cysteine and the closing phenylalanine or tryptophan. The D gene is left open where the match is weak. Expanded clones get a size class; other rows say once, few or many, or leave the size out.

j_call clone_size v_call d_call cdr3_nt cdr3_aa
TRBJ1-5 . TRBV4-1 . TGCGCCAGCAGCCGCCTCGTGGGAAGCAATCAGCCCCAGCATTTT CASSRLVGSNQPQHF
TRBJ2-2 . TRBV10-1 . TGCGCCAGCACCAAACGGTCGGGCACCGGGGAGCTGTTTTTT CASTKRSGTGELFF
TRBJ1-5 . TRBV10-3 . TGTGCCATCAGTGAGTCGGGGCCATTTGAATATAGCAATCAGCCCCAGCATTTT CAISESGPFEYSNQPQHF
TRBJ1-2 . TRBV7-9 . TGTGCCAGCAGCTTAACCGAGGGGAACTATGGCTACACCTTC CASSLTEGNYGYTF
TRBJ2-1 . TRBV6-5 TRBD2 TGTGCCAGCAGTTCCCAGGAGGGCGGGAGCTCCTACAATGAGCAGTTCTTC CASSSQEGGSSYNEQFF
TRBJ1-6 . TRBV30 TRBD1 TGTGCCTGGTCGACAGGGGGTAATTCACCCCTCCACTTT CAWSTGGNSPLHF
TRBJ1-2 once TRBV6-6 . TGTGCCAACAGTTACACGGGTCGGAGCTACACCTTC CANSYTGRSYTF
TRBJ2-3 . TRBV11-2 TRBD1 TGTGCCAGCAGCCCTTTCCGGGACAGGTCCACAGATACGCAGTATTTT CASSPFRDRSTDTQYF
TRBJ2-7 . TRBV5-1 TRBD2 TGCGCCAGCAGCCACGGGACTAGCGGCTACGAGCAGTACTTC CASSHGTSGYEQYF
TRBJ2-7 . TRBV12-3/TRBV12-4 . TGTGCCAGCACCCTCGGGGGAACCGGGAACTACGAGCAGTACTTC CASTLGGTGNYEQYF
TRBJ2-2 . TRBV27 TRBD1 TGTGCCAGCTCCTTTGGGACAGTTATGGACACCGGGGAGCTGTTTTTT CASSFGTVMDTGELFF
TRBJ2-3 . TRBV27 TRBD1 TGTGCCAGCAGTTCCCGGGACAGGGAACATGCTAGCACAGATACGCAGTATTTT CASSSRDREHASTDTQYF
TRBJ2-7 . TRBV27 . TGTGCCAGCAGTTTGGATTGGTCCCCGCGGTTCTACGAGCAGTACTTC CASSLDWSPRFYEQYF
TRBJ2-2 . TRBV30 . TGTGCCTGGCAGTCCGAGGGATCGAACACCGGGGAGCTGTTTTTT CAWQSEGSNTGELFF
TRBJ2-1 . TRBV6-1 TRBD2 TGTGCCAGCAGCGGGACGGGACTAGCGGCGCACAATGAGCAGTTCTTC CASSGTGLAAHNEQFF
TRBJ2-7 . TRBV19 . TGTGCCAGTAGTATAGGGGAGGATTACGCCTACGAGCAGTACTTC CASSIGEDYAYEQYF
TRBJ2-1 . TRBV4-1 TRBD2 TGCGCCAGCAGCCAAAGAGTGACTAGCGGGGTTGATGAGCAGTTCTTC CASSQRVTSGVDEQFF
TRBJ1-4 . TRBV10-3 . TGTGCCATCAGTGAGTCGGGCAGGGCTACCCTTACAGAAAAACTGTTTTTT CAISESGRATLTEKLFF
TRBJ2-3 once TRBV11-3 . TGTGCCAGCAGCTTCTCTACAGGGACAGATACGCAGTATTTT CASSFSTGTDTQYF
TRBJ2-3 few TRBV2 . TGTGCCAGCAGAGGGGGGGTCAGCACAGATACGCAGTATTTT CASRGGVSTDTQYF
TRBJ2-1 . TRBV7-9 TRBD2 TGTGCCAGCAGCTTACTAGCGGGGGCCTCCTACAATGAGCAGTTCTTC CASSLLAGASYNEQFF
TRBJ2-7 once TRBV6-5 TRBD1 TGTGCCAGCAGATTACATCCGGGACAGGGGAACTACGAGCAGTACTTC CASRLHPGQGNYEQYF
TRBJ1-1 . TRBV4-1 . TGCGCCAGCAGCCAAGACAAGACTTCCAACACTGAAGCTTTCTTT CASSQDKTSNTEAFF
TRBJ2-5 few TRBV5-4 . TGTGCCAGCAGATCCCAGGGGGGGTCCCAAGAGACCCAGTACTTC CASRSQGGSQETQYF
TRBJ2-7 . TRBV5-1 TRBD2 TGCGCCAGCAGCCCGGGGCGGGAGGTCTACTACGAGCAGTACTTC CASSPGREVYYEQYF
TRBJ2-1 . TRBV27 . TGTGCCAGCACTTCGAGAGAGGAGAGCTCCTACAATGAGCAGTTCTTC CASTSREESSYNEQFF
TRBJ2-2 . TRBV5-1 . TGCGCCAGCAGCTTGGGTATGGACTCCCCCTCCACCGGGGAGCTGTTTTTT CASSLGMDSPSTGELFF
TRBJ1-4 once TRBV2 . TGTGCCAGCAGTGAAGGAGGGGAAAAACTGTTTTTT CASSEGGEKLFF
TRBJ2-1 . TRBV4-1 TRBD2 TGCGCCAGCAGCCAATTAGCGGGGGGGGAGCAGTTCTTC CASSQLAGGEQFF
TRBJ1-1 few TRBV7-2 . TGTGCCAGCAGCTGGGGCGGGAACACTGAAGCTTTCTTT CASSWGGNTEAFF
TRBJ2-7 . TRBV7-6 . TGTGCCAGCAGCTTAGGTCGAGACCAATACGAGCAGTACTTC CASSLGRDQYEQYF
TRBJ2-3 . TRBV28 . TGTGCCAGCATCCCCGTGGCGGACGACCCCAAGCCAGATACGCAGTATTTT CASIPVADDPKPDTQYF
TRBJ1-1 once TRBV4-1 TRBD1 TGCGCCACCTCTCCGGGGGACAGCCAAAGAGCTTTCTTT CATSPGDSQRAFF
TRBJ1-1 . TRBV7-9 . TGTGCCAGCAGCTCCGTTGGTCAGCCTGAAGCTTTCTTT CASSSVGQPEAFF
TRBJ2-7 . TRBV19 . TGTGCCAGTAGTCGGGATTCGGGAGCAAGCTACGAGCAGTACTTC CASSRDSGASYEQYF
TRBJ2-1 . TRBV5-4 TRBD1 TGTGCCAGCAGCTCGGGGACAGGGGCCCATGAGCAGTTCTTC CASSSGTGAHEQFF
TRBJ1-1 . TRBV10-1 . TGCGCCAGCAGGGAGACAGTTTTAAACACTGAAGCTTTCTTT CASRETVLNTEAFF
TRBJ2-2 . TRBV6-1 TRBD1 TGTGCCAGCAGTCTTAGGACAGGGTCACCGACGAACACCGGGGAGCTGTTTTTT CASSLRTGSPTNTGELFF
TRBJ1-1 . TRBV6-5 . TGTGCCAGCAGTTACATCGTGAACACTGAAGCTTTCTTT CASSYIVNTEAFF
TRBJ1-1 . TRBV27 TRBD1 TGTGCCAGCAGTGGCGGGACAGTAGGAATGAACACTGAAGCTTTCTTT CASSGGTVGMNTEAFF
TRBJ2-3 . TRBV30 . TGTGCCTGGAGTAAAAGAGTAAAATCAGATACGCAGTATTTT CAWSKRVKSDTQYF
TRBJ1-1 . TRBV30 . TGTGCCTGGAGGATGACTTTGGAAACTGAAGCTTTCTTT CAWRMTLETEAFF
TRBJ2-6 once TRBV27 . TGTGCCAGCAGCTTGGCTATCGGGGCCAACGTCCTGACTTTC CASSLAIGANVLTF
TRBJ1-1 . TRBV5-6 TRBD1 TGTGCCAGCAGCGTACCCGACAGGGGGTACGCTGAAGCTTTCTTT CASSVPDRGYAEAFF
TRBJ2-3 . TRBV7-2 TRBD2 TGTGCCAGCAGCTTACTAGCGGGGGGGCAGACAGATACGCAGTATTTT CASSLLAGGQTDTQYF
TRBJ1-1 . TRBV6-1 . TGTGCCAGCAGTACCTGGGACTCCGAGAGGAGAAGAGACACTGAAGCTTTCTTT CASSTWDSERRRDTEAFF
TRBJ2-1 . TRBV5-4 . TGTGCCAGCAGCGGGGGGACTCCAAATGAGCAGTTCTTC CASSGGTPNEQFF
TRBJ2-7 once TRBV5-5 . TGTGCCAGCAGCTGGGGACACGGGCTGGAGCAGTACTTC CASSWGHGLEQYF
TRBJ2-7 . TRBV10-3 TRBD2 TGTGCCATCAGTGGCCCTACACTAGCGGTTTCCTACGAGCAGTACTTC CAISGPTLAVSYEQYF
TRBJ1-1 . TRBV12-3/TRBV12-4 . TGTGCCAGCAGTTTCGACACCGGTGTAATGAACACTGAAGCTTTCTTT CASSFDTGVMNTEAFF
TRBJ1-6 . TRBV5-5 . TGTGCCAGCCAGGAAATCAACTTGGGGGGTTATAATTCACCCCTCCACTTT CASQEINLGGYNSPLHF
TRBJ2-2 . TRBV4-1 . TGCGCCAGCAGCCAAGAAGGGACTAACACCGGGGAGCTGTTTTTT CASSQEGTNTGELFF
TRBJ2-2 . TRBV4-1 . TGCGCCAGCAGCCACGGTCTGGACTCCTTTACCTACACCGGGGAGCTGTTTTTT CASSHGLDSFTYTGELFF
TRBJ2-3 . TRBV29-1 . TGCAGCGTTGAGGAAGCATATACGCAGTATTTT CSVEEAYTQYF
TRBJ2-7 . TRBV28 . TGTGCCAGCAGTTCAAGACAGGAGCTATCCTACGAGCAGTACTTC CASSSRQELSYEQYF
TRBJ1-1 . TRBV30 TRBD1 TGTGCCTGGAGGGACAGGGAACGCACTGAAGCTTTCTTT CAWRDRERTEAFF
TRBJ1-2 . TRBV20-1 TRBD1 TGCAGTGCATCTGGGACAGGGAGCGTCTATGGCTACACCTTC CSASGTGSVYGYTF
TRBJ2-1 . TRBV5-1 TRBD2 TGCGCAAGCATGACGACGGGGGGGATCCCTAGCTCCTACAATGAGCAGTTCTTC CASMTTGGIPSSYNEQFF
TRBJ1-1 . TRBV6-1 . TGTGCCAGCACCCGAACCACAGAAGAGTTTGAAGCTTTCTTT CASTRTTEEFEAFF